This entry lists 22 T cell receptor beta chains sequenced from one sample in a study of technical replicates of blood from several donors. TCRdb's copy holds only in-frame clones and misses some; the assay was immunoSEQ multiplex PCR. The data contain about 61,000 clones, around 97% of them singletons. Sequencing was carried out using T cells isolated from PBMCs. All receptors derive from a human donor in good health.

J is TRBJ1-1 and V is TRBV27, with D uncertain. The ends were cut back, 2 bases at V and 2 bases at J, with 3 bases in the middle. Germline values: CDR1 MNHEY, CDR2 SMNVEV (reference sequence). This CDR3 comprises 12 residues. The DNA for the CDR3 is TGTGCCAGCAGTTTACTTAACACTGAAGCTTTCTTT. It specifies CASSLLNTEAFF.

The CDR3 DNA reads TGCGCCAGCAGCCCGCAGGGGGCGGTCAATCAGCCCCAGCATTTT. It codes for CASSPQGAVNQPQHF. V is TRBV5-1 and J is TRBJ1-5; 8 bases are shared with TRBD1. This CDR3 has 15 amino acids. The V and J ends lost 4 bases and 3 bases, in that order; junction bases with no gene match: 6. Germline loops: CDR1 SGHRS, CDR2 YFSETQ.

The chain combines TRBV5-5 with TRBJ2-2, with TRBD2 identical over 8 bases. The J segment lost 5 bases and the V segment lost 5 bases, leaving 14 bases of the junction unmatched. Germline CDR1 SGHKS, CDR2 YYEKEE (reference sequence). This CDR3 spans 17 amino acids. Here the CDR3 reads CASSITAGGLGTGELFF. In nucleotides, the CDR3 is TGTGCCAGCAGTATAACTGCGGGGGGCTTAGGGACCGGGGAGCTGTTTTTT.

This clone has only one observation. This chain connects TRBV7-9 to TRBJ2-7; D is unresolved. The CDR3 has 12 amino acids. Trimming removed 5 bases from V and 6 bases from J, with 11 bases in between. CDR1 SEHNR and CDR2 FQNEAQ come from the germline V gene (reference sequence). The CDR3 protein is CASSLDPSEQYF. The CDR3 DNA is TGTGCCAGCAGCCTAGACCCCAGCGAGCAGTACTTC.

The chain recombines TRBV4-1 with TRBJ1-2, with a possible D match to TRBD1 (5 bases). CDR3 length: 14 amino acids. With 6 bases removed from V and 2 bases from J, the gap between germline ends came to 13 bases. Germline lookup yields CDR1 MGHRA and CDR2 YSYEKL. As DNA, the CDR3 is TGCGCCAGCAGAATCTCGGAGGGGAACTATGGCTACACCTTC. Translated, it gives CASRISEGNYGYTF.

The J gene is TRBJ2-7, the V gene TRBV28; weak D call: TRBD2 (5 bases). The CDR3 is 16 amino acids. With 6 bases removed from V and 5 bases from J, the gap between germline ends came to 23 bases. Germline CDR1 and CDR2: MDHEN and SYDVKM. This CDR3 is CASSTAGLATQDEQYF. CDR3 in DNA: TGTGCCAGCAGCACCGCCGGACTCGCAACTCAGGACGAGCAGTACTTC.

The V gene is TRBV5-5, the J gene TRBJ2-2; 7 bases map to TRBD2. CDR3 size: 14 residues. V shed 2 bases, J shed 4 bases, and the junction held 2 bases outside the gene matches. Germline-derived CDR1 and CDR2 are SGHKS and YYEKEE (reference sequence). The CDR3 region is CASSLGLGTGELFF. Written as DNA, the CDR3 is TGTGCCAGCAGCTTAGGACTAGGCACCGGGGAGCTGTTTTTT.

On this clone: The junction does not match germline at one end; this may be a read error. The gene calls are TRBV7-7 and TRBJ1-6; 7 nucleotides match TRBD1. This CDR3 has 13 amino acids. CDR1 SSHAT and CDR2 FNYEAQ come from the germline V gene (reference sequence). The DNA of the CDR3 is TGTGCTAGCAGCTCCGACAGGGACTCACCCCTCCACTTT. It is translated as CASSSDRDSPLHF.

The chain combines TRBV10-3 with TRBJ2-7; 9 bases line up with TRBD1. CDR1 is ENHRY and CDR2 is SYGVKD in the germline V gene. This CDR3 region has 14 residues. The ends lost 7 bases at V and 6 bases at J; junction bases unmatched: 10. The CDR3 region has the DNA TGTGCCATCACCCCCGGGACAGGGCGTTTCGAGCAGTACTTC. This codes for CAITPGTGRFEQYF.

J is TRBJ1-5 and V is TRBV18; 7 bases map to TRBD1. Per germline, CDR1 KGHSH and CDR2 LQKENI. J was trimmed by 4 bases and V by 6 bases; bases with no gene match: 6. This CDR3 has 14 residues. The CDR3 protein is CASSLQGENQPQHF. CDR3 DNA sequence: TGTGCCAGCTCCCTCCAGGGGGAGAATCAGCCCCAGCATTTT.

The chain couples TRBV12-5 to TRBJ1-5, with 9 bases fitting TRBD1. This CDR3 has 15 residues. Germline CDR1 LGHNT, CDR2 FRNRAP. V trimming: 4 bases; J trimming: 8 bases; junction bases outside the gene matches: 9. The CDR3 here is CASGSGQGQWEPQHF. The DNA for the CDR3 is TGTGCTAGTGGTTCCGGACAGGGGCAATGGGAGCCCCAGCATTTT.

J is TRBJ2-3 and V is TRBV9; 11 bases line up with TRBD2. Germline CDR1 and CDR2: SGDLS and YYNGEE. The CDR3 has 15 amino acids. V trimming: 0 bases; J trimming: 8 bases; junction bases outside the gene matches: 5. The CDR3 spells CASSVVSLAGGTQYF. CDR3 coding DNA: TGTGCCAGCAGCGTAGTATCCCTAGCGGGAGGTACGCAGTATTTT.

This clone is a singleton in its sample. V usage is TRBV6-1 and J usage is TRBJ1-6; D is perhaps TRBD1 (5 bases). Looked up from germline, CDR1 is MNHNS and CDR2 is SASEGT. Trimming took off 3 bases at V and 12 bases at J, with 15 bases between the two ends. CDR3 length: 14 residues. The CDR3, as DNA: TGTGCCAGCAGTGATCTAGGAGGGGTGCGACCCCTCCACTTT. It translates to CASSDLGGVRPLHF.

The chain has TRBV11-2 and TRBJ2-3; 10 bases are a match to TRBD2. The CDR3 length is 17 residues. The germline CDR1 and CDR2 sequences are SGHAT and FQNNGV. The junction had 9 bases not matched to a gene; V was cut back by 2 bases and J by 4 bases. The CDR3 region is CASSLRPSGGGPDTQYF. Written as DNA, the CDR3 is TGTGCCAGCAGCTTACGACCTAGCGGGGGAGGGCCAGATACGCAGTATTTT.

The chain couples TRBV2 to TRBJ1-2; 8 nucleotides agree with TRBD1. The CDR3 contains 13 residues. Trimming cost V 4 bases and J 4 bases; bases outside gene matches: 2. Germline V lookup: CDR1 SNHLY, CDR2 FYNNEI. Written as DNA, the CDR3 is TGTGCCAGCAGTGCACAGGGGGGCTATGGCTACACCTTC. Protein sequence: CASSAQGGYGYTF.

The gene calls are TRBV5-6 and TRBJ1-1, with 7 bases aligning to TRBD1. J gave up 8 bases and V 6 bases, and 10 bases lay outside the gene matches. The CDR3 has 13 amino acids. CDR1 is SGHDT, CDR2 YYEEEE, per germline. CDR3 in amino acids: CASTGQVASEAFF. The CDR3 bases are TGTGCCAGCACCGGACAGGTCGCCTCAGAAGCTTTCTTT.

This chain joins TRBV2 and TRBJ2-2; possible D gene TRBD1, 6 bases. CDR1 and CDR2 from the germline V gene are SNHLY and FYNNEI. The V gene lost 11 bases and the J gene lost 1 base, with 17 bases spanning the gap. This CDR3 spans 15 amino acids. CDR3 DNA: TGTGCCCACGAATGGGGGCCGAAGAACACCGGGGAGCTGTTTTTT. Amino acids: CAHEWGPKNTGELFF.

V is TRBV18 and J is TRBJ2-5; D gene ambiguous. The CDR3 loop spans 14 amino acids. CDR1 and CDR2 (germline): KGHSH, LQKENI. V was pared by 3 bases and J by 0 bases, with 8 bases between. CDR3 sequence: CASSPIADQETQYF. In DNA, the CDR3 is TGTGCCAGCTCACCCATAGCCGACCAAGAGACCCAGTACTTC.

The gene calls are TRBV5-1 and TRBJ2-7; 8 positions agree with TRBD1. With 3 bases clipped from V and 1 base from J, the junction kept 9 bases outside the gene matches. The germline V gene encodes CDR1 SGHRS and CDR2 YFSETQ. This CDR3 has 16 residues. CDR3 bases: TGCGCCAGCAGCTGGGGACCGGGACAGGCTTCCTACGAGCAGTACTTC. This codes for CASSWGPGQASYEQYF.

This clone was recorded only once. The V gene is TRBV28, the J gene TRBJ2-3; 8 positions agree with TRBD2. The CDR3 has 21 amino acids. Trimming at V came to 6 bases and at J to 0 bases, leaving 23 bases not matched to a gene. Germline values: CDR1 MDHEN, CDR2 SYDVKM. The CDR3 is CASSSPREWGAGADSTDTQYF. In nucleotides, the CDR3 is TGTGCCAGCAGCTCACCTAGGGAATGGGGAGCGGGAGCGGATAGCACAGATACGCAGTATTTT. The full variable domain, rest sourced from reference TRBV28 and TRBJ2-3, is DVKVTQSSRYLVKRTGEKVFLECVQDMDHENMFWYRQDPGLGLRLIYFSYDVKMKEKGDIPEGYSVSREKKERFSLILESASTNQTSMYLCASSSPREWGAGADSTDTQYFGPGTRLTVL.

The chain carries TRBV9 and TRBJ2-3, with 10 bases lining up with TRBD1. CDR1 is SGDLS and CDR2 is YYNGEE in the germline V gene. The V segment lost 1 base and the J segment 2 bases; nucleotides outside the gene matches: 7. CDR3 length: 17 amino acids. The CDR3 nucleotides are TGTGCCAGCAGCGTAACCCTGACAGGGGGCGTCACAGATACGCAGTATTTT. Its protein product is CASSVTLTGGVTDTQYF.

The chain combines TRBV5-8 with TRBJ1-5; 7 nucleotides agree with TRBD1. The CDR3 is 15 amino acids. V dropped 4 bases and J dropped 1; count of bases not matched to a gene: 5. The V gene's germline CDR1 is SGHTS and CDR2 YDEGEE. Written as DNA, the CDR3 is TGTGCCAGCAGCATTCGACAGGGAAGCAATCAGCCCCAGCATTTT. Protein product: CASSIRQGSNQPQHF.